This entry concerns a single TCR beta chain. Its target is not known. This entry belongs to a study of T cells in localized non-small cell lung cancer. Findings and caveats of the study: Median roughly 57 top-100 tumor clones were shared with paired adjacent lung.

CDR1 is LGHNA and CDR2 is YSLEER in the germline V gene. CDR3 length equals 15 residues. The V and J ends lost 0 bases and 7 bases, in that order; junction bases with no gene match: 8. Libraries were prepared by immunoSEQ multiplex PCR; TCRdb keeps only in-frame clonotypes and omits some of them. The sample consists of 13,000 to 15,000 clones, roughly 84% of them appearing once. V is TRBV4-3 and J is TRBJ2-7; 8 bases fit TRBD1. The clonotype originates from a female donor of 60 years or more with stage I squamous cell lung carcinoma. The material was peripheral blood, obtained before any cancer treatment. This CDR3 is CASSQDIGTGNEQYF. The CDR3 nucleotides are TGCGCCAGCAGCCAAGACATTGGGACAGGTAATGAGCAGTACTTC.